What follows is one T cell receptor (beta chain) and its context. The antigen is undetermined. Time point in this sample: sample taken at primary tumor resection. From tumor, nontumor lung or frozen PBMC, whole RNA was taken unsorted for sequencing. From the 5' RACE reads, TCRdb called clonotypes with MiXCR, one entry per CDR3 protein. The table lists roughly 4,200 distinct CDR3 sequences, roughly 8.5% of them singletons. This sample is part of a study of spatial heterogeneity in lung cancer. The study's findings and limits: Tumoral mutation counts were tracked by counts of expanded intratumoral alpha and beta TCRs.

Germline assignment: CDR1 SNHLY and CDR2 FYNNEI. This CDR3 has 16 residues. Trimming left V 4 bases short and J 0 bases short, with 15 bases between. This specimen was lung tumor tissue, taken at surgery. The source of this sequence is a male donor with early-stage non-small cell lung cancer. This chain uses TRBV2 with TRBJ2-5, with D possibly TRBD1 on 6 matching bases. CDR3 amino acids: CASSGEGHLYQETQYF. In nucleotides, the CDR3 is TGTGCCAGCAGTGGAGAGGGACATTTGTACCAAGAGACCCAGTACTTC.